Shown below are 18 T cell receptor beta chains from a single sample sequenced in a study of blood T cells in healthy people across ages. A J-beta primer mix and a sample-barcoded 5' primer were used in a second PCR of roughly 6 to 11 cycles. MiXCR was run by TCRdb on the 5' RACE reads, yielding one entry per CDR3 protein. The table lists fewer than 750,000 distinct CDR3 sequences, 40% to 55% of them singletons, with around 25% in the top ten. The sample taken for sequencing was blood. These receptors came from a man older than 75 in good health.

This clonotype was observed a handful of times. The CDR3 region is CASSLMGPEAFF. CDR3 sequence (DNA): TGTGCCAGCAGCTTAATGGGTCCTGAAGCTTTCTTT. V gene TRBV7-9 combines with J gene TRBJ1-1, with unresolved D. V lost 2 bases to trimming and J lost 6 bases, with 7 bases between them. The CDR3 consists of 12 residues. Germline CDR1 is SEHNR and CDR2 is FQNEAQ (reference sequence). Using reference TRBV7-9 and TRBJ1-1 for the parts outside the CDR3, the full variable domain is DTGVSQNPRHKITKRGQNVTFRCDPISEHNRLYWYRQTLGQGPEFLTYFQNEAQLEKSRLLSDRFSAERPKGSFSTLEIQRTEQGDSAMYLCASSLMGPEAFFGQGTRLTVV.

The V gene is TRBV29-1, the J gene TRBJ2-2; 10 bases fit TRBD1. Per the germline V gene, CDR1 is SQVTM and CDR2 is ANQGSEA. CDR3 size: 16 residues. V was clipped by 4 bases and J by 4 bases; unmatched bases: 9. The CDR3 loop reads CSVVDRGVGSTGELFF. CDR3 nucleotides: TGCAGCGTTGTGGACAGGGGGGTTGGTAGCACCGGGGAGCTGTTTTTT.

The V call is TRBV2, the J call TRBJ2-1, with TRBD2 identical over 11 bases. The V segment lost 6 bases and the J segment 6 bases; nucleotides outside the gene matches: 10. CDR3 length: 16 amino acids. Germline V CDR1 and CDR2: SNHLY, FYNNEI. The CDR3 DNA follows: TGTGCCAGCAGAGATTCCGGGACTAGCGGAGCCAATGAGCAGTTCTTC. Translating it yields CASRDSGTSGANEQFF.

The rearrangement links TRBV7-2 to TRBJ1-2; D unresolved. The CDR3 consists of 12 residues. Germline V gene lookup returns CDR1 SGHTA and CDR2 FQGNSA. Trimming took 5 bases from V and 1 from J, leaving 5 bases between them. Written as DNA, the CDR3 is TGTGCCAGCAGCCCCTATAACTATGGCTACACCTTC. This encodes CASSPYNYGYTF.

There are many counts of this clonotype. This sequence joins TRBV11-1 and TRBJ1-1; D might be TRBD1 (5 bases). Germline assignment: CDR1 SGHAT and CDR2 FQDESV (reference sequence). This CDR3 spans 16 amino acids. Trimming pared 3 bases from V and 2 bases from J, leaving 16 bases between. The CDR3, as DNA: TGTGCCAGCAGCTTGGGGCCGGGACCCCGAAACACTGAAGCTTTCTTT. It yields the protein CASSLGPGPRNTEAFF.

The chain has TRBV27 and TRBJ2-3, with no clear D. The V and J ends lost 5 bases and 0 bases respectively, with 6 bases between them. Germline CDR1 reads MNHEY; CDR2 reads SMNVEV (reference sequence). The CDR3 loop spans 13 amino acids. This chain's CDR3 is CASSPISTDTQYF. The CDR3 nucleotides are TGTGCCAGCAGTCCCATTAGCACAGATACGCAGTATTTT.

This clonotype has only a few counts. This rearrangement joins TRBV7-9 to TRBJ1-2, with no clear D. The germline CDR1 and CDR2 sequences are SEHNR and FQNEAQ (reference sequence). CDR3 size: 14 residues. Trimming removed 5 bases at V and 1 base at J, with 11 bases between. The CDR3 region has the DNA TGTGCCAGCAGCGTGCCGACCCGTAACTATGGCTACACCTTC. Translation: CASSVPTRNYGYTF.

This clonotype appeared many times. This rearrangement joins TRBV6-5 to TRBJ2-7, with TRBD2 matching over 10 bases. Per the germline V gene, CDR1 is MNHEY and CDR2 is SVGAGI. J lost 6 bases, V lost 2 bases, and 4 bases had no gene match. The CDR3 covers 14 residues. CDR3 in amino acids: CASSYVAGGTEQYF. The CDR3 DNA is TGTGCCAGCAGTTACGTAGCGGGAGGAACCGAGCAGTACTTC.

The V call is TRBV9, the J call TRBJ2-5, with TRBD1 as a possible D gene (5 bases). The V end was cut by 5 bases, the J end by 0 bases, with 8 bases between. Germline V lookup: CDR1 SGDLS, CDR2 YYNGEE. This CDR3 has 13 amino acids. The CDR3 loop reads CASSADNQETQYF. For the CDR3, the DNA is TGTGCCAGCAGTGCGGACAACCAAGAGACCCAGTACTTC. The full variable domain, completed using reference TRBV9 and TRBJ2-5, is DSGVTQTPKHLITATGQRVTLRCSPRSGDLSVYWYQQSLDQGLQFLIQYYNGEERAKGNILERFSAQQFPDLHSELNLSSLELGDSALYFCASSADNQETQYFGPGTRLLVL.

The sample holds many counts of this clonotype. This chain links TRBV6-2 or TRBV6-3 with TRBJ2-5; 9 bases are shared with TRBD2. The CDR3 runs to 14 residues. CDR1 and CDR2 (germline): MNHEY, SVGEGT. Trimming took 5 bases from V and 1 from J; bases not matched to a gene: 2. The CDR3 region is CASSGTSPQETQYF. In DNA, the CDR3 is TGTGCCAGCAGTGGGACTAGCCCCCAAGAGACCCAGTACTTC.

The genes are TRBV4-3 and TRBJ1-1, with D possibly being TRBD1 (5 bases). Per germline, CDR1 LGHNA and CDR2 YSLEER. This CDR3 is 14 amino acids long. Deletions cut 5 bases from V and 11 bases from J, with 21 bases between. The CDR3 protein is CASSSPGRITEAFF. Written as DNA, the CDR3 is TGCGCCAGCAGCTCTCCGGGACGCATCACAGAGGCTTTCTTT.

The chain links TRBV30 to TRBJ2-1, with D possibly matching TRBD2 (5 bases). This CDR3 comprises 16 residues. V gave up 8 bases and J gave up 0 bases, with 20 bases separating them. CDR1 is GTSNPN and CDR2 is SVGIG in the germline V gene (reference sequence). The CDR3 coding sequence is TGTGCCAACTCACCCAGAGTAGCGACCTCCTACAATGAGCAGTTCTTC. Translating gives CANSPRVATSYNEQFF.

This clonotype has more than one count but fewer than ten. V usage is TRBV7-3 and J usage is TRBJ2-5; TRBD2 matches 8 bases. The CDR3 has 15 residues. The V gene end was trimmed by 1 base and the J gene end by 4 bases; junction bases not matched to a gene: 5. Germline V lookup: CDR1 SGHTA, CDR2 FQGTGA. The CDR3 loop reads CASSLNGRAAETQYF. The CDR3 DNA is TGTGCCAGCAGCTTAAACGGGAGGGCCGCAGAGACCCAGTACTTC. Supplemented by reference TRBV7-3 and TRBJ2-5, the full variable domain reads GAGVSQTPSNKVTEKGKYVELRCDPISGHTALYWYRQSLGQGPEFLIYFQGTGAADDSGLPNDRFFAVRPEGSVSTLKIQRTERGDSAVYLCASSLNGRAAETQYFGPGTRLLVL.

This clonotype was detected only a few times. CDR3 in amino acids: CASSLWTSGRSSYEQYF. The CDR3 nucleotides read TGTGCCAGCAGCTTATGGACTAGCGGGCGAAGCTCCTACGAGCAGTACTTC. The chain employs TRBV7-2 and TRBJ2-7; 11 bases are shared with TRBD2. Germline-derived CDR1 and CDR2 are SGHTA and FQGNSA. The V and J ends lost 2 bases and 0 bases, in that order; junction bases with no gene match: 6. The CDR3 sequence is 17 residues long.

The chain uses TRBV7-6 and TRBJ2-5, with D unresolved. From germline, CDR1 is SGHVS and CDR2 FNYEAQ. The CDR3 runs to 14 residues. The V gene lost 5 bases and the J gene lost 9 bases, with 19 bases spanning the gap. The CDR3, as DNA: TGTGCCAGCAGCGTAGTCCAGGCCTTTGGGCCCCAGTACTTC. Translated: CASSVVQAFGPQYF.

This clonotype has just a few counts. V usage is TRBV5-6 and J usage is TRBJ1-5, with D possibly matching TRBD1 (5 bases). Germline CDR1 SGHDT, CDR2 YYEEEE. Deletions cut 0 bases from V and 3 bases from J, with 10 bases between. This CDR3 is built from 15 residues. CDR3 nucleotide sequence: TGTGCCAGCAGCTTGGCTGACAGTTCCAATCAGCCCCAGCATTTT. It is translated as CASSLADSSNQPQHF.

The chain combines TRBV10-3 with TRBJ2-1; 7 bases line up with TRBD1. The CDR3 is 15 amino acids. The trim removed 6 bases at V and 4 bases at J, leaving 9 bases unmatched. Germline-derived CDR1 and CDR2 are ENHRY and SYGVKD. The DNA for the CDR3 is TGTGCCATCAGCGACCCGGGACAGAGTTACAATGAGCAGTTCTTC. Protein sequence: CAISDPGQSYNEQFF.

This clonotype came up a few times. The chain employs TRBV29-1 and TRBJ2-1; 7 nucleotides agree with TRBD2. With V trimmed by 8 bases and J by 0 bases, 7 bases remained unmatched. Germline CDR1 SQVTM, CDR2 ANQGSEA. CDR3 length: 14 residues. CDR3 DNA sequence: TGCAGCATTTTCGGGAGGAGCTCCTACAATGAGCAGTTCTTC. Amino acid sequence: CSIFGRSSYNEQFF.